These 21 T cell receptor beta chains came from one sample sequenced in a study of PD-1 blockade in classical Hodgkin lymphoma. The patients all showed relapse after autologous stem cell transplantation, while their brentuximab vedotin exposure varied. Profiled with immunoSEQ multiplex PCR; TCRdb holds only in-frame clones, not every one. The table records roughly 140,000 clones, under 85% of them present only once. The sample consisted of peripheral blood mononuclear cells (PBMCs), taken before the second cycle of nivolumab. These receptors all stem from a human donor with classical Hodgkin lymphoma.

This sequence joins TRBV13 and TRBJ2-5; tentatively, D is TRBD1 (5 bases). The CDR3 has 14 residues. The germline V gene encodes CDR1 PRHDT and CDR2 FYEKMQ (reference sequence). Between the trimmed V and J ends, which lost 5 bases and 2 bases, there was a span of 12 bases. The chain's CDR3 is CASSDDSPQETQYF. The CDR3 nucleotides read TGTGCCAGCAGCGATGACAGCCCTCAAGAGACCCAGTACTTC.

DNA for the CDR3: TGTGCCAGCTCACCACGGGGGCGTGAGCAGTTCTTC. Translated, it gives CASSPRGREQFF. The chain combines TRBV18 with TRBJ2-1; D may be TRBD1 (6 bases). V was shortened by 1 base and J by 9 bases, with 7 bases between the two germline ends. The CDR3 runs to 12 residues. The germline CDR1 and CDR2 sequences are KGHSH and LQKENI.

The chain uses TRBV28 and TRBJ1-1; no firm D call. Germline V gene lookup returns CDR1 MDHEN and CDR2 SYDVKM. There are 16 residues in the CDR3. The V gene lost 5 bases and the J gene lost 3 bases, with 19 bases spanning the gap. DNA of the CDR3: TGTGCCAGCAGTAATACACCGGGCTCCAGAGACACTGAAGCTTTCTTT. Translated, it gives CASSNTPGSRDTEAFF.

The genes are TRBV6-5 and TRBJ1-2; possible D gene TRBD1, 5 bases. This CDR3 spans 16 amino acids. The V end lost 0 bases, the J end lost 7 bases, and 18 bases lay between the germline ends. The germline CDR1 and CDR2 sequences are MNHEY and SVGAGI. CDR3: CASSYSPAGHSGGYTF. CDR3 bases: TGTGCCAGCAGTTACTCCCCCGCGGGGCATTCAGGTGGCTACACCTTC.

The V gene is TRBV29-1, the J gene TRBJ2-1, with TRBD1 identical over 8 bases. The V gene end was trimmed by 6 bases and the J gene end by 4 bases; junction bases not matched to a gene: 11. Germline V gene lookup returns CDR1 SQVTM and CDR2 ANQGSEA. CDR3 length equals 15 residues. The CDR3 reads CSVPKPWTGYNEQFF. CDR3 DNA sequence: TGCAGCGTCCCCAAGCCCTGGACAGGGTACAATGAGCAGTTCTTC.

The CDR3 DNA follows: TGTGCCAGCAGCTTAAACCCCGGTATCCCTCTTTATGGCTACACCTTC. Amino acids: CASSLNPGIPLYGYTF. V and J are TRBV7-8 and TRBJ1-2; D is unclear. There are 16 residues in the CDR3. V was clipped by 2 bases and J by 5 bases, with 18 bases between them. The germline V gene encodes CDR1 SGHVS and CDR2 FQNEAQ.

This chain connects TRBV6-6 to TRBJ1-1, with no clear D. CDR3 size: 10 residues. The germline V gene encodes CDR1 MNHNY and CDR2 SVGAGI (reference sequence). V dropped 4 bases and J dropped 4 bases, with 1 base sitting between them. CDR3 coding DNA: TGTGCCAGCAGTTCCACTGAAGCTTTCTTT. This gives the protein CASSSTEAFF.

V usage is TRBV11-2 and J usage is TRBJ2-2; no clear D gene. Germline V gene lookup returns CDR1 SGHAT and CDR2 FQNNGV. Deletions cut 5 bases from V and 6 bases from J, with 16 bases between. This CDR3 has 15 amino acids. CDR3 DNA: TGTGCCAGCAGCCGACACATAGTCTCCGCCGGGGAGCTGTTTTTT. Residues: CASSRHIVSAGELFF.

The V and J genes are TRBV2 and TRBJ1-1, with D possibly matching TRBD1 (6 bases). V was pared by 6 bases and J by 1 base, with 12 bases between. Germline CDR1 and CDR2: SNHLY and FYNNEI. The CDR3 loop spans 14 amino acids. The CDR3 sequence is CASRAGRGNTEAFF. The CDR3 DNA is TGTGCCAGCAGGGCAGGCAGGGGGAACACTGAAGCTTTCTTT. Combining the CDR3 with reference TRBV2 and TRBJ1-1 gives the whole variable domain EPEVTQTPSHQVTQMGQEVILRCVPISNHLYFYWYRQILGQKVEFLVSFYNNEISEKSEIFDDQFSVERPDGSNFTLKIRSTKLEDSAMYFCASRAGRGNTEAFFGQGTRLTVV.

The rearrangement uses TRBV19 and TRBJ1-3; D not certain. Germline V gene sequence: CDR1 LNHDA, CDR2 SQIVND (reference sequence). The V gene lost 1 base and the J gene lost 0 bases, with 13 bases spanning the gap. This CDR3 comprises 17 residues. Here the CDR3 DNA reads TGTGCCAGTAGTATAGGAGGGAGCCTAAGCTCTGGAAACACCATATATTTT. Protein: CASSIGGSLSSGNTIYF.

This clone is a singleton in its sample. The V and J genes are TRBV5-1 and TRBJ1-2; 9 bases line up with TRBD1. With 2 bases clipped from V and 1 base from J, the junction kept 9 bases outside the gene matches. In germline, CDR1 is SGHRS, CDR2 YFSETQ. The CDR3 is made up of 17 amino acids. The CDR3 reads CASSFTGQGTINYGYTF. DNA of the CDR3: TGCGCCAGCAGCTTCACGGGACAGGGAACCATTAACTATGGCTACACCTTC.

CDR3 loop: CASQVGPQATEAFF. In DNA form, the CDR3 reads TGTGCCAGCCAAGTAGGACCCCAGGCGACTGAAGCTTTCTTT. The chain joins TRBV2 to TRBJ1-1; D is unclear. This CDR3 contains 14 residues. V lost 8 bases and J lost 5, with 18 bases in between. From germline, CDR1 is SNHLY and CDR2 FYNNEI.

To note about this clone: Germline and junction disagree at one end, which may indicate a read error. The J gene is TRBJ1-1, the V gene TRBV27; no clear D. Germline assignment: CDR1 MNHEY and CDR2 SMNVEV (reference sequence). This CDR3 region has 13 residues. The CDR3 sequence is CATRGSGNTEAFF. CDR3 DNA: TGCGCAACGAGAGGGTCAGGGAACACTGAAGCTTTCTTT.

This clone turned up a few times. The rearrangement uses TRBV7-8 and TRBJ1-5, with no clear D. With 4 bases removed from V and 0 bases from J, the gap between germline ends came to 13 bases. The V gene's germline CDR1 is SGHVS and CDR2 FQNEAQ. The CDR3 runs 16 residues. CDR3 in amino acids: CASSSYPDNSNQPQHF. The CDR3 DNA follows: TGTGCCAGCAGCTCCTACCCAGATAATAGCAATCAGCCCCAGCATTTT.

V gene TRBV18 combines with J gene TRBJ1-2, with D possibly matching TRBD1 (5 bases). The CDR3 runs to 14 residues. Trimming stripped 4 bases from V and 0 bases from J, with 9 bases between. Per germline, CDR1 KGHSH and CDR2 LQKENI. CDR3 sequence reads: CASSQDSANYGYTF. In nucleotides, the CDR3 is TGTGCCAGCTCACAAGACAGCGCTAACTATGGCTACACCTTC.

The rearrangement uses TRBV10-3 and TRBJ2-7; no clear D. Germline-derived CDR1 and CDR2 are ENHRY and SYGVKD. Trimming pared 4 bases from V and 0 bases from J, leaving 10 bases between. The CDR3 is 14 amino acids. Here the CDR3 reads CAISVGLSSYEQYF. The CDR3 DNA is TGTGCCATCAGTGTAGGGTTGAGCTCCTACGAGCAGTACTTC.

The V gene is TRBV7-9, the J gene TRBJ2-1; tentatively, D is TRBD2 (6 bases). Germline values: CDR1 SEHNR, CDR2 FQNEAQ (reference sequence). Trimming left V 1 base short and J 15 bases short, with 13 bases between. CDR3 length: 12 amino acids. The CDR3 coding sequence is TGTGCCAGCAGCTTAGTAGCGGATAATCCGTTCTTC. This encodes CASSLVADNPFF.

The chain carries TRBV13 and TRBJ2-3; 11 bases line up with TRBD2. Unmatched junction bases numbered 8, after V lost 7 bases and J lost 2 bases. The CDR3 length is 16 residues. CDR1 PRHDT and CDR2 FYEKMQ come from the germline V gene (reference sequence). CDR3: CASNGRTSGYTDTQYF. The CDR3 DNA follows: TGTGCCAGCAACGGACGGACTAGCGGGTACACAGATACGCAGTATTTT.

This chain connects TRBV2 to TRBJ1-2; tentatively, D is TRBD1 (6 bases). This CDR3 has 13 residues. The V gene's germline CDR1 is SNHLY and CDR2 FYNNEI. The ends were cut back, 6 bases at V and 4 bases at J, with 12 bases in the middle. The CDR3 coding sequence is TGTGCCAGCAGCGACCGGACAGCCTATGGCTACACCTTC. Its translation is CASSDRTAYGYTF.

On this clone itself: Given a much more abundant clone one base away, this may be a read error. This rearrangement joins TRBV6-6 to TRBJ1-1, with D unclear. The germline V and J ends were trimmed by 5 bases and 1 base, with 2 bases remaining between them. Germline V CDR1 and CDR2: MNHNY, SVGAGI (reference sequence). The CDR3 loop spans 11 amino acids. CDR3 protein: CASSRNTEAFF. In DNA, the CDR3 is TGTGCCAGCAGTCGGAACACTGAAGCTTTCTTT.

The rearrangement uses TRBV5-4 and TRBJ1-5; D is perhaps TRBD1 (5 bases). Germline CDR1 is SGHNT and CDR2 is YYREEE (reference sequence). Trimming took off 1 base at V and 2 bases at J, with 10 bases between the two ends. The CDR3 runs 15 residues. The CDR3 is CASSLWGLGNQPQHF. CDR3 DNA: TGTGCCAGCAGCTTGTGGGGGTTGGGCAATCAGCCCCAGCATTTT.